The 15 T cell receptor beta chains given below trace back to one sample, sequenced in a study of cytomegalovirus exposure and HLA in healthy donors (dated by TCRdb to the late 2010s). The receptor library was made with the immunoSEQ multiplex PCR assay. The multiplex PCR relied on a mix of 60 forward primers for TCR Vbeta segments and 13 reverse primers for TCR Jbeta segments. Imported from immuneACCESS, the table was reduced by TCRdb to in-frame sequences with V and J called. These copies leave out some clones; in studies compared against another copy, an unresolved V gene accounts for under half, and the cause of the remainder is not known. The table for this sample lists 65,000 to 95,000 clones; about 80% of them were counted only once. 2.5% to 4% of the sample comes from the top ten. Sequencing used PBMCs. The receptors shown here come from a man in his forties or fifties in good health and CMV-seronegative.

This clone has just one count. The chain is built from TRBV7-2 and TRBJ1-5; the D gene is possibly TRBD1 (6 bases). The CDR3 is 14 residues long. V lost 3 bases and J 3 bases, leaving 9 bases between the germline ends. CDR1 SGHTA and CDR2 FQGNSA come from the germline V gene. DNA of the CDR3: TGTGCCAGCAGCTTTGACAGGTACAATCAGCCCCAGCATTTT. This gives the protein CASSFDRYNQPQHF.

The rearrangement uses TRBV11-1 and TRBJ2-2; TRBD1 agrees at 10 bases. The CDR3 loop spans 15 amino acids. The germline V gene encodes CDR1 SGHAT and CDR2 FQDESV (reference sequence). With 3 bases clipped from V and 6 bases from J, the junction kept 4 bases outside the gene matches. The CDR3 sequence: CASSLGDRGAGELFF. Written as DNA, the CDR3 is TGTGCCAGCAGCTTGGGGGACAGGGGCGCCGGGGAGCTGTTTTTT.

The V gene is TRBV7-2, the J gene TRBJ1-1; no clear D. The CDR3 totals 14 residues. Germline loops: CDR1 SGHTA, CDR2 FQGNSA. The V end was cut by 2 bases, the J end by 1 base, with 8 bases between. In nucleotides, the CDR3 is TGTGCCAGCAGCTTAATGCCAGGGAACACTGAAGCTTTCTTT. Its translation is CASSLMPGNTEAFF.

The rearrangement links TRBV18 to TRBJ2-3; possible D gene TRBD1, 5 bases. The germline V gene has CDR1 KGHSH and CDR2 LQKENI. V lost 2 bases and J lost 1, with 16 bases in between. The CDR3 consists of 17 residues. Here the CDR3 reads CASSPKWGSRGTDTQYF. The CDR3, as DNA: TGTGCCAGCTCACCAAAATGGGGCTCGCGCGGCACAGATACGCAGTATTTT.

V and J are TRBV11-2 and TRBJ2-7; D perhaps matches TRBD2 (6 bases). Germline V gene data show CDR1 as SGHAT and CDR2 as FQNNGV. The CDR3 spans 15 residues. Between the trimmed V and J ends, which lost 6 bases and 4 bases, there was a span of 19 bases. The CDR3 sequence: CASRTPRGGSYEQYF. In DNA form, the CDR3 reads TGTGCCAGCAGGACACCTCGGGGAGGTTCGTACGAGCAGTACTTC. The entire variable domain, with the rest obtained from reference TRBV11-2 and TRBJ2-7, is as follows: EAGVAQSPRYKIIEKRQSVAFWCNPISGHATLYWYQQILGQGPKLLIQFQNNGVVDDSQLPKDRFSAERLKGVDSTLKIQPAKLEDSAVYLCASRTPRGGSYEQYFGPGTRLTVT.

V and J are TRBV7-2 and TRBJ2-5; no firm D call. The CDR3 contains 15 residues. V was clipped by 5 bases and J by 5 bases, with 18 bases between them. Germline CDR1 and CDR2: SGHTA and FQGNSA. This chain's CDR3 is CASSPTFRVVETQYF. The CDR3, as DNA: TGTGCCAGCAGCCCCACTTTTCGGGTCGTGGAGACCCAGTACTTC.

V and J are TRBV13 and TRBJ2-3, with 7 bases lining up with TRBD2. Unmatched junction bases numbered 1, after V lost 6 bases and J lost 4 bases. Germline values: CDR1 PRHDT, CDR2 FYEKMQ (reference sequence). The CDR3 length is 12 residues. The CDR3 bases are TGTGCCAGCAGGGGGAGGGCAGATACGCAGTATTTT. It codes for CASRGRADTQYF. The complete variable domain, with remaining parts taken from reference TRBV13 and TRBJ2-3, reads AAGVIQSPRHLIKEKRETATLKCYPIPRHDTVYWYQQGPGQDPQFLISFYEKMQSDKGSIPDRFSAQQFSDYHSELNMSSLELGDSALYFCASRGRADTQYFGPGTRLTVL.

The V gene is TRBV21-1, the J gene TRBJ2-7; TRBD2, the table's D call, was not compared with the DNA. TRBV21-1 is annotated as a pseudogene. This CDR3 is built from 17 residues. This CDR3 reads CASSKEYIGGIPYEQYF. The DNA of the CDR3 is TGTGCCAGCAGCAAAGAGTATATAGGAGGGATCCCCTACGAGCAGTACTTC.

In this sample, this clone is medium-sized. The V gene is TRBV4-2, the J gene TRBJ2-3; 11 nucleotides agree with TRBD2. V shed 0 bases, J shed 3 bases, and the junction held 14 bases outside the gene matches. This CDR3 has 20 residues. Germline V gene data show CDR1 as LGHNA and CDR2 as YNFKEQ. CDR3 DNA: TGTGCCAGCAGCCAAGAAGAGGGTAGCGGGGGGGGCCCTGGAACAGATACGCAGTATTTT. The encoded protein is CASSQEEGSGGGPGTDTQYF.

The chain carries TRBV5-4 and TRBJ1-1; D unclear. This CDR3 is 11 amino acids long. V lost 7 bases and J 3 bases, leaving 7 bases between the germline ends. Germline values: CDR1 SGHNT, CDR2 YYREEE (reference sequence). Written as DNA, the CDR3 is TGTGCCAGCCGTCTAGACACTGAAGCTTTCTTT. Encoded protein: CASRLDTEAFF.

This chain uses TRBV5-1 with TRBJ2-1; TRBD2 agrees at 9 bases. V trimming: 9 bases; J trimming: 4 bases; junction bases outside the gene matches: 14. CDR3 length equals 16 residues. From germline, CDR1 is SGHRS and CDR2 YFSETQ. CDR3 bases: TGCGCCACTTATCCAGGAACGGCGGGGGGGTACAATGAGCAGTTCTTC. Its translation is CATYPGTAGGYNEQFF.

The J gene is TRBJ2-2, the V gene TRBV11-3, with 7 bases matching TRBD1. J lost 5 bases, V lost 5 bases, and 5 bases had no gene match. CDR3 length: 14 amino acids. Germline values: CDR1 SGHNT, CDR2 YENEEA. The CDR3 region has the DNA TGTGCCAGCAGCAAGGACAGGCGGACCGGGGAGCTGTTTTTT. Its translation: CASSKDRRTGELFF.

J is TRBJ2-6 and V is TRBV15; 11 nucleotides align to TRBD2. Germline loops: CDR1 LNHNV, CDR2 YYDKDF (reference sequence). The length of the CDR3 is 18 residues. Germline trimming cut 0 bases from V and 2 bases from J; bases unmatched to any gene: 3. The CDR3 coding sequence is TGTGCCACCAGCAGAGACCTAGCGGGGGGAGCTGGGGCCAACGTCCTGACTTTC. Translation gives CATSRDLAGGAGANVLTF.

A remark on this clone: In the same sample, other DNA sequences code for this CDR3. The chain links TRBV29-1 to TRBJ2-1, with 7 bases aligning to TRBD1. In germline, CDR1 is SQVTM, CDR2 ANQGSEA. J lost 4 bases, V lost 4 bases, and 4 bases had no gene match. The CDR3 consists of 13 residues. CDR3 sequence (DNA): TGCAGCGTTGGGTCAGGGGGTTACAATGAGCAGTTCTTC. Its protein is CSVGSGGYNEQFF.

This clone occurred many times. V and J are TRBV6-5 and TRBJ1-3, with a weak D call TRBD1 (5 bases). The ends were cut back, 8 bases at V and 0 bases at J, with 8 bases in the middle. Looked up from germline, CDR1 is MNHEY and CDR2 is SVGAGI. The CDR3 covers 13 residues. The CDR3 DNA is TGTGCCAGCTCCGACAGCTCTGGAAACACCATATATTTT. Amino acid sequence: CASSDSSGNTIYF.